Given below is one TCR beta chain in context. Its antigen remains unknown. This entry belongs to a study of cytomegalovirus exposure and HLA in healthy donors. Study summary: Of roughly 400 genotyped donors, more than 75% grouped in the Caucasian-associated ancestry cluster. Study-wide results and caveats: Immune exposure data for these donors was limited to CMV serostatus. As a later analysis revealed, most CMV-associated TCR beta chains appeared HLA-restricted. Association of a missense DCLRE1C variant with TCR beta V- and J-gene trimming was reported in a later analysis.

Primers for the PCR totalled 60 Vbeta and 13 Jbeta. Here immunoSEQ multiplex PCR was the method, and the copy in TCRdb shows in-frame clones only, minus some. This sample yields 150,000 to 180,000 clones, of which about 80% are seen a single time; 9.5% to 15% belongs to the top ten. Germline V gives CDR1 SGHVS, CDR2 FQNEAQ. The V gene end was trimmed by 5 bases and the J gene end by 6 bases; junction bases not matched to a gene: 0. There are 13 residues in the CDR3. This sequence was found in a man aged 25 to 45 in good health and CMV-seropositive. Sequenced: PBMCs. This chain joins TRBV7-8 and TRBJ2-3; 12 nucleotides agree with TRBD2. CDR3 amino acids: CASSTSGRDTQYF. The CDR3, as DNA: TGTGCCAGCAGCACTAGCGGGAGGGATACGCAGTATTTT. Supplemented by reference TRBV7-8 and TRBJ2-3, the full variable domain reads GAGVSQSPRYKVAKRGQDVALRCDPISGHVSLFWYQQALGQGPEFLTYFQNEAQLDKSGLPSDRFFAERPEGSVSTLKIQRTQQEDSAVYLCASSTSGRDTQYFGPGTRLTVL.